The next 3 T cell receptor beta chains were all read from a single sample in a study of T-cell memory formation after mild COVID-19. Using its own MiXCR run on the 5' RACE reads, TCRdb lists one record per CDR3 protein. The table lists some 450,000 distinct CDR3 sequences, 20% of them singletons. Sequencing used PBMCs or a T cell subset sorted from them (not recorded which). All receptors come from an adult woman who had mild COVID-19 (a few samples of this study predate the infection). Cell type and time point are not known.

The table lists this clonotype with a few counts. This chain connects TRBV25-1 to TRBJ2-1, with 10 bases aligning to TRBD1. CDR1 and CDR2 (germline): MGHDK, SYGVNS. CDR3 size: 12 residues. With V trimmed by 3 bases and J by 16 bases, 6 bases remained unmatched. This CDR3 is CASSDYGTGEFF. The CDR3 DNA reads as TGTGCCAGCAGTGACTATGGGACAGGGGAATTCTTC.

The V gene is TRBV5-1, the J gene TRBJ2-2; D gene uncertain. The CDR3 consists of 16 residues. The V gene's germline CDR1 is SGHRS and CDR2 YFSETQ. Trimming took off 6 bases at V and 4 bases at J, with 19 bases between the two ends. CDR3 bases: TGCGCCAGCACCCGAAGTCAAGCCCTCATCACCGGGGAGCTGTTTTTT. Its protein is CASTRSQALITGELFF.

This clonotype turned up a few times. The rearrangement links TRBV25-1 to TRBJ1-4, with D possibly TRBD1 on 5 matching bases. Germline loops: CDR1 MGHDK, CDR2 SYGVNS. The CDR3 totals 17 residues. Trimming took 2 bases from V and 0 from J, leaving 13 bases between them. CDR3 nucleotide sequence: TGTGCCAGCAGTGAAAGGGGACGGGGGACAACTAATGAAAAACTGTTTTTT. Residues: CASSERGRGTTNEKLFF.